These 18 T cell receptor beta chains came from one sample sequenced in a study of shared clonotypes between healthy human individuals. Only in-frame clones appear in the TCRdb table, and some are missing; sequencing was by immunoSEQ multiplex PCR. The sample shows approximately 2.1 million clones, 85% to 95% of them seen only once. Input material: naive CD4+ T cells from PBMCs. As to subset: CD45RA+ positively selected. Source of these receptors: a man younger than 35 in good health. Some clones in this sample may be carry-over from other donors' samples.

The chain combines TRBV18 with TRBJ2-3, with TRBD1 identical over 7 bases. CDR3 length: 18 amino acids. Germline V gives CDR1 KGHSH, CDR2 LQKENI. Trimming cost V 3 bases and J 7 bases; bases outside gene matches: 19. CDR3: CASSPNRHRDSNQNTQYF. CDR3 nucleotides: TGTGCCAGCTCACCGAACCGCCACCGGGACAGCAACCAGAATACGCAGTATTTT. Supplemented by reference TRBV18 and TRBJ2-3, the full variable domain reads NAGVMQNPRHLVRRRGQEARLRCSPMKGHSHVYWYRQLPEEGLKFMVYLQKENIIDESGMPKERFSAEFPKEGPSILRIQQVVRGDSAAYFCASSPNRHRDSNQNTQYFGPGTRLTVL.

The chain joins TRBV7-2 to TRBJ2-3; 7 positions match TRBD2. This CDR3 is built from 17 residues. Germline V gives CDR1 SGHTA, CDR2 FQGNSA. The V gene end was trimmed by 4 bases and the J gene end by 2 bases; junction bases not matched to a gene: 12. The DNA for the CDR3 is TGTGCCAGCAGCTCTCTCGTCGGGCGGGAGTTCACAGATACGCAGTATTTT. Translation: CASSSLVGREFTDTQYF.

V and J are TRBV6-5 and TRBJ1-2; D not resolved. The CDR3 has 12 amino acids. Per the germline V gene, CDR1 is MNHEY and CDR2 is SVGAGI. V lost 6 bases and J lost 8, with 13 bases in between. The CDR3 loop reads CASRPTFGGYTF. The CDR3 bases are TGTGCCAGCAGACCCACCTTTGGGGGCTACACCTTC.

This clone showed up just once. The chain uses TRBV5-1 and TRBJ2-7; D may correspond to TRBD1 or TRBD2 (5 bases each). The CDR3 has 15 residues. Germline V gives CDR1 SGHRS, CDR2 YFSETQ. V was trimmed by 0 bases and J by 3 bases, leaving 13 bases between them. As DNA, the CDR3 is TGCGCCAGCAGCTTGGGTGGGGGAGTCAGCTACGAGCAGTACTTC. It is translated as CASSLGGGVSYEQYF.

V and J are TRBV11-1 and TRBJ2-7; 14 bases are a match to TRBD2. The CDR3 runs 15 residues. With 6 bases clipped from V and 7 bases from J, the junction kept 8 bases outside the gene matches. The germline CDR1 and CDR2 sequences are SGHAT and FQDESV (reference sequence). The CDR3 DNA follows: TGTGCCAGCAGGGACCGACTAGCGGGAGGGCTTGAGCAGTACTTC. It translates to CASRDRLAGGLEQYF.

The rearrangement uses TRBV28 and TRBJ1-1, with D hard to call. V lost 3 bases and J lost 3, with 11 bases in between. This CDR3 comprises 14 residues. From germline, CDR1 is MDHEN and CDR2 SYDVKM. DNA for the CDR3: TGTGCCAGCAGTTTTGGGAAAAGGGACACTGAAGCTTTCTTT. Its protein is CASSFGKRDTEAFF.

The chain joins TRBV27 to TRBJ1-1; perhaps TRBD1 as D (5 bases). Germline values: CDR1 MNHEY, CDR2 SMNVEV (reference sequence). This CDR3 is 15 amino acids long. The V end lost 2 bases, the J end lost 10 bases, and 20 bases lay between the germline ends. CDR3 DNA sequence: TGTGCCAGCAGTTTACGGGGCGAACGGTCCCCGGGAGCTTTCTTT. Amino acid sequence: CASSLRGERSPGAFF.

The rearrangement uses TRBV5-8 and TRBJ1-1, with a weak D call TRBD1 (5 bases). CDR3 length equals 15 residues. Trimming took off 5 bases at V and 0 bases at J, with 14 bases between the two ends. Germline CDR1 reads SGHTS; CDR2 reads YDEGEE. The CDR3 loop is CASSSRGALNTEAFF. The CDR3 region has the DNA TGTGCCAGCAGTTCTCGAGGGGCACTGAACACTGAAGCTTTCTTT.

This clone occurred once. The chain couples TRBV7-3 to TRBJ2-1, with TRBD1 matching over 7 bases. The V gene's germline CDR1 is SGHTA and CDR2 FQGTGA. J was trimmed by 7 bases and V by 5 bases; bases with no gene match: 2. This CDR3 contains 12 residues. In DNA form, the CDR3 reads TGTGCCAGCAGCCGCAGGGGGAATGAGCAGTTCTTC. Translation gives CASSRRGNEQFF.

The V and J genes are TRBV6-1 and TRBJ2-3; 7 positions match TRBD1. The CDR3 runs 16 residues. Germline lookup yields CDR1 MNHNS and CDR2 SASEGT. Unmatched junction bases numbered 6, after V lost 3 bases and J lost 0 bases. This CDR3 is CASSERGGGSTDTQYF. CDR3 in DNA: TGTGCCAGCAGTGAGAGAGGGGGCGGGAGCACAGATACGCAGTATTTT.

In this sample, this clone turned up once. The J gene is TRBJ2-1, the V gene TRBV27; 16 bases map to TRBD2. Per the germline V gene, CDR1 is MNHEY and CDR2 is SMNVEV (reference sequence). The CDR3 extends over 20 amino acids. V gave up 8 bases and J gave up 4 bases; unmatched junction bases: 17. CDR3 residues: CASGALGPRGLAGGYNEQFF. The CDR3 DNA reads TGTGCCAGCGGGGCTCTTGGGCCCCGGGGACTAGCGGGAGGGTACAATGAGCAGTTCTTC.

The chain has TRBV5-4 and TRBJ2-7; D unclear. Trimming shortened V by 1 base and J by 1 base, and 12 bases separated the two germline ends. In germline, CDR1 is SGHNT, CDR2 YYREEE (reference sequence). CDR3 length equals 15 residues. CDR3 sequence: CASSLSVGRSYEQYF. The CDR3 region has the DNA TGTGCCAGCAGCTTGAGTGTTGGCAGGTCCTACGAGCAGTACTTC.

The rearrangement uses TRBV10-2 and TRBJ2-1, with D possibly called TRBD1 or TRBD2 (6 bases each). This CDR3 region has 13 residues. The germline V and J ends were trimmed by 7 bases and 4 bases, with 11 bases remaining between them. Germline V gives CDR1 WSHSY, CDR2 SAAADI. The CDR3 DNA sequence: TGCGCCAGCATAGGCGGGACATACAATGAGCAGTTCTTC. Translation: CASIGGTYNEQFF.

CDR3 amino acids: CASTLGLAAREQFF. The DNA for the CDR3 is TGTGCCAGTACCCTGGGCCTAGCGGCTCGTGAGCAGTTCTTC. The chain uses TRBV19 and TRBJ2-1; 7 bases fit TRBD2. Germline V gives CDR1 LNHDA, CDR2 SQIVND (reference sequence). Trimming took 7 bases from V and 9 from J; bases not matched to a gene: 12. The CDR3 totals 14 residues.

The chain carries TRBV28 and TRBJ2-5; TRBD2 agrees at 16 bases. The last part of the DNA fits TRBJ2-7 better; the J call may be wrong. The CDR3 totals 16 residues. Germline V lookup: CDR1 MDHEN, CDR2 SYDVKM. CDR3 sequence: CASTGGTSGRAGEQYF. The CDR3 DNA reads TGTGCCAGCACCGGTGGGACTAGCGGGAGGGCCGGCGAGCAGTACTTC.

The rearrangement joins TRBV15 to TRBJ2-7; 7 nucleotides agree with TRBD1. The V and J ends lost 5 bases and 0 bases, in that order; junction bases with no gene match: 7. Germline values: CDR1 LNHNV, CDR2 YYDKDF (reference sequence). The CDR3 has 15 residues. CDR3: CATSRGTEYSYEQYF. The CDR3 nucleotides are TGTGCCACCAGCCGTGGGACAGAGTACTCCTACGAGCAGTACTTC. The variable domain in full, with the rest retrieved from reference TRBV15 and TRBJ2-7, is DAMVIQNPRYQVTQFGKPVTLSCSQTLNHNVMYWYQQKSSQAPKLLFHYYDKDFNNEADTPDNFQSRRPNTSFCFLDIRSPGLGDTAMYLCATSRGTEYSYEQYFGPGTRLTVT.

This chain connects TRBV5-4 to TRBJ1-5; D is perhaps TRBD1 (5 bases). The germline V gene encodes CDR1 SGHNT and CDR2 YYREEE (reference sequence). V was clipped by 4 bases and J by 5 bases, with 19 bases between them. The CDR3 has 16 amino acids. In DNA form, the CDR3 reads TGTGCCAGCAGCCCGGGGGGGGTGAGCGATTATCAGCCCCAGCATTTT. As protein: CASSPGGVSDYQPQHF.

The genes are TRBV5-1 and TRBJ2-7; D not resolved. Germline values: CDR1 SGHRS, CDR2 YFSETQ. Between the trimmed V and J ends, which lost 0 bases and 7 bases, there was a span of 14 bases. This CDR3 spans 14 amino acids. CDR3 residues: CASSLGALVGEQYF. In nucleotides, the CDR3 is TGCGCCAGCAGCTTGGGTGCTCTTGTCGGGGAGCAGTACTTC. The variable domain in full, completed from reference TRBV5-1 and TRBJ2-7, reads KAGVTQTPRYLIKTRGQQVTLSCSPISGHRSVSWYQQTPGQGLQFLFEYFSETQRNKGNFPGRFSGRQFSNSRSEMNVSTLELGDSALYLCASSLGALVGEQYFGPGTRLTVT.